Given below is one TCR beta chain in context. Its antigen is unknown. Base-call qualities are not available, and no considerably larger clone is one nucleotide away. CDR1 and CDR2 (SGHTA, FQGNSA) derive from the germline V gene. There are 14 amino acids in the CDR3, from cysteine to phenylalanine inclusive. Left in the record is the CDR3 DNA by itself, 42 bases read in frame from the first base. V gives up 1 base and J gives up 4 bases, and the segment between their germline ends measures 10 bases. This sample is drawn from a study of graft-versus-host responses after intestinal transplantation (dated by TCRdb to the early 2020s). Concerning the study at large: The transplants that recipients got were multivisceral, liver-intestinal, or isolated intestinal. Every recipient was given anti-thymocyte globulin induction, then maintenance tacrolimus and steroids for roughly 3 years. After intestinal transplantation, graft-versus-host and host-versus-graft alloreactive T cell clones were followed in the graft, circulation and bone marrow using bulk TCR-beta CDR3 sequencing. To identify alloreactive clones, pre-transplant mixed lymphocyte reaction products were sequenced and then compared with unstimulated pre-transplant donor and recipient T cells. The cohort enrolled about two dozen intestinal transplant recipients, one of whom was a retransplant, and a few patients without pretransplant specimens were excluded. Donor T cell macrochimerism was defined as a peak of at least 4% donor T cells among recipient peripheral blood mononuclear cells. Instead of going to the commercial service, samples from a few later patients were sequenced in-house on an Illumina MiSeq and processed with MiXCR. The full study reports these points: GvH clones were detected in recipient bone marrow, and some appeared earlier in ileal mucosa or blood, consistent with an intestinal mucosal origin. Early after transplant, declines in HvG clones were associated with peak levels of circulating GvH clones. The conclusions were limited by the relatively low number and heterogeneity of the intestinal transplant patients. In the allografts of patients with donor T cell macrochimerism, GvH to HvG T cell clonal ratios were high.

Blood samples were collected up to 4 times in the first month after transplant and then at least monthly when available. Library creation used the immunoSEQ multiplex PCR assay. For most patients, high-throughput TCR-beta CDR3 sequencing of genomic DNA was performed by Adaptive Biotechnologies. The paper's processing steps were these. Adaptive's ImmunoSEQ software was the source of the TCR sequencing data for over 15 patients, while three other patients were processed with MiXCR and VDJtools. Because the origin of CDR3 nucleotide sequences shared between donor and recipient could not be assigned, those sequences were removed. Alloreactive clones required at least 2-fold expansion over unstimulated cells and minimum CFSE-low frequency of 0.002% (template counts) or 0.001% (read counts). A clone was considered mappable if detected in the sequenced pre-transplant spleen, lymph node, or MLR CFSE-low populations of the donor or recipient. Cumulative frequency of alloreactive clones was calculated as a percentage of all sequences weighted by copy number. TCRdb mirrors the immuneACCESS table, restricted to in-frame sequences. Some clones are absent from its copies; in checked studies, under half trace to an unresolved V gene, and the reason for the others is unknown. V, J and clone size are those of that table, while D and trimming were read from the DNA. Across this sample there are about 100,000 clones, with more than 80% seen only once. About 16% of the sample is held by the ten biggest clonotypes.

Rearrangement joined TRBV7-2 to TRBJ2-5; a tentative D call is TRBD1 (5 bases match). This TCR derives from a human patient who received an intestinal transplant, so some T cells may come from the graft donor. This specimen consisted of PBMCs, obtained roughly 68 weeks after intestinal transplant. The sequenced DNA: TGTGCCAGCAGCTTAGGGTCTAGGGGAGAGACCCAGTACTTC. It is translated as CASSLGSRGETQYF.